These 11 T cell receptor beta chains share one sample of origin, sequenced in a study of cytomegalovirus exposure and HLA in healthy donors. The PCR used 60 Vbeta and 13 Jbeta primers. Sequencing used immunoSEQ multiplex PCR; TCRdb keeps in-frame clones, though not all of them. The sample consists of a few hundred thousand clones, just over 70% of them appearing once. Sample: PBMCs. All receptors derive from a female donor in good health and CMV-seronegative.

V and J are TRBV1 and TRBJ2-5; the table's D call, TRBD2, has no DNA check behind it. The end of the DNA is better explained by TRBJ2-7, so the J call may be wrong. TRBV1 is a listed pseudogene. The CDR3 covers 17 residues. The CDR3 DNA reads TGCACCAGCAGCCAAGATTACTTGCGAGCGGGTAAGGCCGAGCAGTACTTC. Translation gives CTSSQDYLRAGKAEQYF.

The chain recombines TRBV4-1 with TRBJ2-1; TRBD2 matches at 11 bases. Looked up from germline, CDR1 is MGHRA and CDR2 is YSYEKL. V was pared by 3 bases and J by 3 bases, with 7 bases of the junction left unmatched. This CDR3 has 17 amino acids. This CDR3 reads CASSHTKGTSGYNEQFF. The CDR3 nucleotides are TGCGCCAGCAGCCACACCAAGGGGACTAGCGGCTACAATGAGCAGTTCTTC.

The chain employs TRBV30 and TRBJ2-3; D is possibly TRBD2 (6 bases). V lost 5 bases, J lost 7 bases, and 28 bases lay in between. Looked up from germline, CDR1 is GTSNPN and CDR2 is SVGIG (reference sequence). This CDR3 spans 17 amino acids. CDR3 amino acids: CAWGGGTSLGSSHTQYF. Here the CDR3 DNA reads TGTGCCTGGGGTGGAGGAACTAGCCTAGGGAGTAGTCATACGCAGTATTTT.

The chain carries TRBV6-5 and TRBJ2-5, with 8 bases matching TRBD2. CDR1 is MNHEY, CDR2 SVGAGI, per germline. The CDR3 is 14 amino acids. The ends lost 5 bases at V and 1 base at J; junction bases unmatched: 3. DNA of the CDR3: TGTGCCAGCAGTCGGGGGGGCCGCCAAGAGACCCAGTACTTC. It codes for CASSRGGRQETQYF.

As regards this clone: The sample carries other DNA sequences with the same CDR3. This chain links TRBV19 with TRBJ2-7; no definite D call. The V end lost 2 bases, the J end lost 3 bases, and 8 bases lay between the germline ends. The CDR3 totals 13 residues. CDR1 and CDR2 from the germline V gene are LNHDA and SQIVND (reference sequence). The CDR3 DNA is TGTGCCAGTAGTATAAACACACACTACGAGCAGTACTTC. This gives the protein CASSINTHYEQYF.

The genes are TRBV7-6 and TRBJ1-2; 7 bases are shared with TRBD1. The CDR3 extends over 13 amino acids. Germline CDR1 SGHVS, CDR2 FNYEAQ. The trim removed 5 bases at V and 4 bases at J, leaving 4 bases unmatched. CDR3 sequence: CASSRQGGYGYTF. CDR3 bases: TGTGCCAGCAGCCGACAGGGCGGCTATGGCTACACCTTC.

The V gene is TRBV6-1, the J gene TRBJ1-2; the D gene is possibly TRBD1 (6 bases). V lost 7 bases and J 4 bases, leaving 13 bases between the germline ends. CDR1 MNHNS and CDR2 SASEGT come from the germline V gene. CDR3 length: 13 amino acids. The CDR3 is CASTMTGTYGYTF. In DNA, the CDR3 is TGTGCCAGCACGATGACAGGCACCTATGGCTACACCTTC.

The genes are TRBV7-9 and TRBJ2-5; D is ambiguous. Germline assignment: CDR1 SEHNR and CDR2 FQNEAQ (reference sequence). The CDR3 consists of 13 residues. Trimming stripped 6 bases from V and 0 bases from J, with 8 bases between. In DNA form, the CDR3 reads TGTGCCAGCAGTAACACCGACCAAGAGACCCAGTACTTC. Translation gives CASSNTDQETQYF.

This clone has more than one count but fewer than ten. The chain is built from TRBV18 and TRBJ2-5; the D gene is possibly TRBD1 (6 bases). V lost 6 bases, J lost 2 bases, and 22 bases lay in between. Germline V gene lookup returns CDR1 KGHSH and CDR2 LQKENI. This CDR3 spans 17 amino acids. The CDR3 DNA is TGTGCCAGCTCGTTCGAACAGGGAAGGTTGTTTCAAGAGACCCAGTACTTC. Translating gives CASSFEQGRLFQETQYF.

This clone has only a few counts. V is TRBV30 and J is TRBJ1-5; D is perhaps TRBD1 (5 bases). The CDR3 is 17 amino acids. CDR1 is GTSNPN and CDR2 is SVGIG in the germline V gene (reference sequence). V shed 0 bases and J shed 1 base, with 16 bases lying between them. The CDR3 coding sequence is TGTGCCTGGAGTGTGCAGGGATGGGGTAGAAGCAATCAGCCCCAGCATTTT. This sequence encodes CAWSVQGWGRSNQPQHF. Full variable domain (outside the CDR3, taken from reference TRBV30 and TRBJ1-5): SQTIHQWPATLVQPVGSPLSLECTVEGTSNPNLYWYRQAAGRGLQLLFYSVGIGQISSEVPQNLSASRPQDRQFILSSKKLLLSDSGFYLCAWSVQGWGRSNQPQHFGDGTRLSIL.

This rearrangement joins TRBV5-4 to TRBJ2-6, with 12 bases identical to TRBD2. The CDR3 covers 17 residues. Germline CDR1 and CDR2: SGHNT and YYREEE (reference sequence). V lost 3 bases to trimming and J lost 0 bases; unmatched junction nucleotides: 1. In nucleotides, the CDR3 is TGTGCCAGCAGCTCGGGACTAGCGGGCTCTGGGGCCAACGTCCTGACTTTC. Protein product: CASSSGLAGSGANVLTF.